A selection of T cell receptor beta chains follows, all from one sample in a study of blood T cell repertoires in COVID-19. Measured with immunoSEQ multiplex PCR; TCRdb has only the in-frame clones, and not every one. The profile shows about 62,000 clones, approximately 92% of them singletons. The sequenced sample consisted of peripheral blood. These receptors all stem from a woman aged 60-70 years with COVID-19, enrolled during active disease. Each CDR3 is given with its conserved first and last residue. D genes are given only for firm matches. Clone size is shown for a subset of rows, as once, few, many or a class of expanded clone.

clone_size	v_call	d_call	j_call	cdr3_aa	cdr3_nt
.	TRBV11-3	TRBD1	TRBJ2-1	CASSLRTGDFNEQFF	TGTGCCAGCAGCTTACGGACAGGGGATTTCAATGAGCAGTTCTTC
.	TRBV18	TRBD1	TRBJ1-4	CASSLRQGDHEKLFF	TGTGCCAGCTCACTGCGACAGGGCGATCATGAAAAACTGTTTTTT
.	TRBV11-2	TRBD2	TRBJ2-7	CASSLRYVMREGSYEQYF	TGTGCCAGCAGCTTAAGGTACGTTATGCGGGAGGGCTCCTACGAGCAGTACTTC
.	TRBV7-2	.	TRBJ2-7	CASTLIPTYSYEQYF	TGTGCCAGCACCTTAATTCCCACCTACTCCTACGAGCAGTACTTC
.	TRBV5-1	TRBD1	TRBJ2-7	CASSGRDRAYEQYF	TGCGCCAGCAGCGGCCGGGACAGGGCCTACGAGCAGTACTTC
.	TRBV6-5	.	TRBJ2-1	CASSYGGGTYNEQFF	TGTGCCAGCAGTTACGGGGGCGGAACCTACAATGAGCAGTTCTTC
.	TRBV11-3	TRBD1	TRBJ2-7	CASSPRDRALYEQYF	TGTGCCAGCAGCCCCCGGGACAGGGCATTATACGAGCAGTACTTC
.	TRBV30	.	TRBJ1-1	CAWNKAMNTEAFF	TGTGCCTGGAATAAAGCAATGAACACTGAAGCTTTCTTT
.	TRBV4-3	.	TRBJ2-3	CASSPWGGTDTQYF	TGCGCCAGCAGCCCCTGGGGGGGCACAGATACGCAGTATTTT
.	TRBV24-1	TRBD1	TRBJ2-1	CATSDPGGQGSYNEQFF	TGTGCCACCAGTGACCCCGGGGGACAGGGGAGCTACAATGAGCAGTTCTTC
.	TRBV28	TRBD2	TRBJ2-5	CASETGGQETQYF	TGTGCCAGCGAGACGGGAGGGCAAGAGACCCAGTACTTC
.	TRBV30	.	TRBJ1-2	CAWAKGEGYGYTF	TGTGCCTGGGCGAAGGGGGAGGGCTATGGCTACACCTTC
.	TRBV7-8	.	TRBJ2-5	CASSLGLTRGETQYF	TGTGCCAGCAGCTTAGGACTCACCCGGGGAGAGACCCAGTACTTC
.	TRBV7-8	TRBD2	TRBJ2-1	CASSLGGLAGLNEQFF	TGTGCCAGCAGCTTAGGAGGACTAGCGGGCCTCAATGAGCAGTTCTTC
once	TRBV19	TRBD1	TRBJ2-1	CASRPRGLQGTNEQFF	TGTGCCAGTAGACCTAGGGGGTTACAGGGGACCAATGAGCAGTTCTTC
.	TRBV7-9	TRBD1	TRBJ1-5	CASKSGDSYQPQHF	TGTGCCAGCAAGAGTGGGGACAGTTATCAGCCCCAGCATTTT
.	TRBV30	.	TRBJ1-5	CAWSVPGATSNQPQHF	TGTGCCTGGAGTGTACCGGGAGCGACAAGCAATCAGCCCCAGCATTTT
.	TRBV29-1	.	TRBJ1-4	CSVDSRHSHEKLFF	TGCAGCGTTGATTCCAGGCACTCCCATGAAAAACTGTTTTTT
.	TRBV13	.	TRBJ2-7	CASSSEGTPTSEQYF	TGTGCCAGCAGCTCCGAGGGAACTCCCACCAGCGAGCAGTACTTC
.	TRBV5-5	.	TRBJ2-1	CASRNGGTEQFF	TGTGCCAGCAGAAATGGCGGGACTGAGCAGTTCTTC
.	TRBV4-1	TRBD1	TRBJ1-5	CASSQGGTVNQPQHF	TGCGCCAGCAGCCAAGGCGGGACAGTTAATCAGCCCCAGCATTTT
.	TRBV9	.	TRBJ1-1	CASSVVMGPNTEAFF	TGTGCCAGCAGCGTAGTAATGGGGCCGAACACTGAAGCTTTCTTT
.	TRBV6-5	TRBD1	TRBJ2-7	CAIRQGVYEQYF	TGTGCCATCAGACAGGGGGTCTACGAGCAGTACTTC
.	TRBV6-4	TRBD2	TRBJ2-5	CASSPSGSGQETQYF	TGTGCCAGCAGTCCTAGCGGGAGTGGGCAAGAGACCCAGTACTTC
medium-sized	TRBV6-5	.	TRBJ2-5	CASSQTTSWETQYF	TGTGCCAGCAGTCAAACTACCTCTTGGGAGACCCAGTACTTC
once	TRBV4-3	.	TRBJ2-4	CASSQDRVAGPKNIQYF	TGCGCCAGCAGCCAAGATAGAGTCGCAGGCCCCAAAAACATTCAGTACTTC
.	TRBV4-3	.	TRBJ1-2	CASSQVHEGGYGYTF	TGCGCCAGCAGCCAAGTCCATGAGGGTGGCTATGGCTACACCTTC
.	TRBV29-1	.	TRBJ1-1	CSGWQMNTEAFF	TGCAGCGGCTGGCAGATGAACACTGAAGCTTTCTTT
.	TRBV29-1	.	TRBJ1-2	CSDSDRNYGYTF	TGCAGCGATTCAGACAGAAACTATGGCTACACCTTC
.	TRBV14	TRBD2	TRBJ2-3	CASKSGRNSTDTQYF	TGTGCCAGCAAAAGCGGGAGGAATAGCACAGATACGCAGTATTTT
.	TRBV11-2	TRBD2	TRBJ2-5	CASSVVAGDLFQETQYF	TGTGCCAGCAGCGTAGTAGCGGGAGACCTTTTCCAAGAGACCCAGTACTTC
.	TRBV11-3	TRBD1	TRBJ2-3	CASSTGTGGFYTDTQYF	TGTGCCAGCAGCACCGGGACAGGAGGATTTTACACAGATACGCAGTATTTT
.	TRBV5-4	TRBD1	TRBJ1-5	CASSSDRGNQPQHF	TGTGCCAGCAGCTCCGACAGGGGCAATCAGCCCCAGCATTTT
.	TRBV5-1	.	TRBJ1-1	CASSLAWGGTEAFF	TGCGCCAGCAGCTTGGCCTGGGGGGGCACTGAAGCTTTCTTT
.	TRBV6-2/TRBV6-3	TRBD2	TRBJ2-7	CASSGSSGLALPYEQYF	TGTGCCAGCAGTGGTTCTTCGGGACTAGCGCTTCCCTACGAGCAGTACTTC
.	TRBV10-1	TRBD1	TRBJ1-6	CASSERRGHSPLHF	TGCGCCAGCAGTGAGAGGAGGGGGCATTCACCCCTCCACTTT
.	TRBV5-5	.	TRBJ1-4	CASSLVGQGLYREKLFF	TGTGCCAGCAGCTTGGTGGGGCAGGGGCTTTATCGTGAAAAACTGTTTTTT
.	TRBV7-3	TRBD1	TRBJ2-2	CASSQRQGTTGELFF	TGTGCCAGCAGCCAGAGACAGGGAACCACCGGGGAGCTGTTTTTT